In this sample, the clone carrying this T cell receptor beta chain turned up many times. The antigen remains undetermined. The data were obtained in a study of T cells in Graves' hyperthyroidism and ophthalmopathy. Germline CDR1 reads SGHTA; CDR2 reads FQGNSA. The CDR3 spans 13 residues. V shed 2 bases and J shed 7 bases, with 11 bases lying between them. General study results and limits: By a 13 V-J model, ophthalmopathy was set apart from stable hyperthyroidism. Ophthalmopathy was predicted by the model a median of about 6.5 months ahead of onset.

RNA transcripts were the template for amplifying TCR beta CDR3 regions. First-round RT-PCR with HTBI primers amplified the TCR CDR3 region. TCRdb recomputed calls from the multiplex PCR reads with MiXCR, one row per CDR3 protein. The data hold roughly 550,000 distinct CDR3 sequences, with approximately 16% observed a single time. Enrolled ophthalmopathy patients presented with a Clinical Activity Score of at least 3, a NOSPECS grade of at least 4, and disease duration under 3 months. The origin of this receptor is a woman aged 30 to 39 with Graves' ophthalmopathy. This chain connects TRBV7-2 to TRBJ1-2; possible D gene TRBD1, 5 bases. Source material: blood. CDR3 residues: CASSLPQGFGYTF. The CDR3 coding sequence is TGTGCCAGCAGCTTACCCCAGGGTTTTGGCTACACCTTC.